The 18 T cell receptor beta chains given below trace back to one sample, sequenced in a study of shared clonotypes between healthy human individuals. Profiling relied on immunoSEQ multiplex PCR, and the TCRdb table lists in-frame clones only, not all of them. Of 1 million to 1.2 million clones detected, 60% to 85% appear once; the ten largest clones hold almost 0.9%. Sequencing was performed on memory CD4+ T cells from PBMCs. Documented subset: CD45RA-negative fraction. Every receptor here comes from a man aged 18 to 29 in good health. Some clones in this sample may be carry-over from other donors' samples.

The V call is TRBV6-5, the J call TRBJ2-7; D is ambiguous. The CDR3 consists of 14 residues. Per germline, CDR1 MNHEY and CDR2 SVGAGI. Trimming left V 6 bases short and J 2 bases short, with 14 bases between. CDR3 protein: CASSLALGAYEQYF. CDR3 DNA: TGTGCCAGCAGCTTGGCTCTGGGTGCCTACGAGCAGTACTTC.

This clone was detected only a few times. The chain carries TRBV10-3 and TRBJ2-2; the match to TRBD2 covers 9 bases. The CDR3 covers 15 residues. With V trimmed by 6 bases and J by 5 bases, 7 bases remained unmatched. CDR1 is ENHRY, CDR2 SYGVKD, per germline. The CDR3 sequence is CAIRLAGEITGELFF. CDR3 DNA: TGTGCCATCAGGTTAGCGGGAGAGATTACCGGGGAGCTGTTTTTT.

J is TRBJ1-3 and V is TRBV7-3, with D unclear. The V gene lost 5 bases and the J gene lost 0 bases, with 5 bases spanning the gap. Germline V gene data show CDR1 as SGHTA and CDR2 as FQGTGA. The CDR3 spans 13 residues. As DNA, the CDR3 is TGTGCCAGCAGCACGGGCTCTGGAAACACCATATATTTT. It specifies CASSTGSGNTIYF.

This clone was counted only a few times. Here the CDR3 DNA reads TGCGCCAGCAGCTTGGTGGGTTGGGGGCCTAGGACTGAAGCTTTCTTT. Residues: CASSLVGWGPRTEAFF. This chain connects TRBV5-1 to TRBJ1-1; D perhaps matches TRBD1 (6 bases). Trimming stripped 0 bases from V and 5 bases from J, with 17 bases between. CDR1 is SGHRS, CDR2 YFSETQ, per germline. This CDR3 is built from 16 residues.

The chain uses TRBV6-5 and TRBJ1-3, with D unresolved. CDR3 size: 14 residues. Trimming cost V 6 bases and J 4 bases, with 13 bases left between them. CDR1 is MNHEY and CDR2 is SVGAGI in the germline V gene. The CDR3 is CASSPAGPGNTIYF. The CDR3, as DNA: TGTGCCAGCAGCCCCGCCGGGCCAGGAAACACCATATATTTT.

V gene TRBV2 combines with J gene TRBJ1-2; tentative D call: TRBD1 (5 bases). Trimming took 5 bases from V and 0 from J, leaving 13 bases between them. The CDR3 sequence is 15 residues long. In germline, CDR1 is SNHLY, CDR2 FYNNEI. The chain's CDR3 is CASSMVRVSNYGYTF. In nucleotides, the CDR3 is TGTGCCAGCAGTATGGTCAGGGTTTCTAACTATGGCTACACCTTC.

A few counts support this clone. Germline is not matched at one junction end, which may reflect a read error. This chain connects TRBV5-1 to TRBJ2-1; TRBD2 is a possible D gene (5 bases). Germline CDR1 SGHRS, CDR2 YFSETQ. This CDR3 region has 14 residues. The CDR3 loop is CASSSDYSHNEQFF. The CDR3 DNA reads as TGCGCCAGCAGCTCCGACTACTCCCACAATGAGCAGTTCTTC.

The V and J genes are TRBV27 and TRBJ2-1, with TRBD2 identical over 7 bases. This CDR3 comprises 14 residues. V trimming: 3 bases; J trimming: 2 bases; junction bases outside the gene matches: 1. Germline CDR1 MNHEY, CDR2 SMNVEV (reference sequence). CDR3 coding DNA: TGTGCCAGCAGTTTCGGGACTACCTACAATGAGCAGTTCTTC. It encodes CASSFGTTYNEQFF.

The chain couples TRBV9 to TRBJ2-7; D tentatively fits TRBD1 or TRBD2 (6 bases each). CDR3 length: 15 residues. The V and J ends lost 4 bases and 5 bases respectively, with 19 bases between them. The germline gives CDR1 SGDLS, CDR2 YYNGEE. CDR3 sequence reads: CASSLTGTGVNEQYF. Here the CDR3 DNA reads TGTGCCAGCAGCCTTACAGGGACTGGCGTAAACGAGCAGTACTTC. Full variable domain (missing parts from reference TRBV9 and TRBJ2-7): DSGVTQTPKHLITATGQRVTLRCSPRSGDLSVYWYQQSLDQGLQFLIQYYNGEERAKGNILERFSAQQFPDLHSELNLSSLELGDSALYFCASSLTGTGVNEQYFGPGTRLTVT.

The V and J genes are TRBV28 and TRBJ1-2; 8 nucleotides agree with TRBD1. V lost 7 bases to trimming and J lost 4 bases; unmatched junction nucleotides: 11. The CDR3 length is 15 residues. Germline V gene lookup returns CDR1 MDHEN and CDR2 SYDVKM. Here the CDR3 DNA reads TGTGCCAGCACCCCCAGGGGGCGCGGGACCTATGGCTACACCTTC. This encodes CASTPRGRGTYGYTF.

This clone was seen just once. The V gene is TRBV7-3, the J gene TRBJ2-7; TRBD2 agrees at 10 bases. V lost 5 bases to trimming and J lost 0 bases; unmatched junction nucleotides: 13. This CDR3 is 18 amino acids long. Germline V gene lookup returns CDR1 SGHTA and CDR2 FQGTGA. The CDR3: CASSHIAQREGPSYEQYF. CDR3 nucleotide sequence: TGTGCCAGCAGCCACATCGCCCAGCGGGAGGGACCCTCCTACGAGCAGTACTTC.

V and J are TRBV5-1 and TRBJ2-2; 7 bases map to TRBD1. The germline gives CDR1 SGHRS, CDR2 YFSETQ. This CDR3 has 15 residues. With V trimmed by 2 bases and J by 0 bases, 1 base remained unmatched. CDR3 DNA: TGCGCCAGCAGCTTTACAGGGGCGAACACCGGGGAGCTGTTTTTT. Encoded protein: CASSFTGANTGELFF.

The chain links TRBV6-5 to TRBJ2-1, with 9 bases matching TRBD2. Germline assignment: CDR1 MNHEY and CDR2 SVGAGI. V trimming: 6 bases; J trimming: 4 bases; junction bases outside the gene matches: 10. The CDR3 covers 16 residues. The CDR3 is CASSYATSGRYNEQFF. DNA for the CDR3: TGTGCCAGCAGCTACGCGACTAGCGGCCGATACAATGAGCAGTTCTTC.

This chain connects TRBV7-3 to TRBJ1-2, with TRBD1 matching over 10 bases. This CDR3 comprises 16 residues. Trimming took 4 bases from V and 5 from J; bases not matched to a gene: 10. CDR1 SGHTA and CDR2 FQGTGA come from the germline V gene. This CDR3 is CASSSSPGTGVYGYTF. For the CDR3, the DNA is TGTGCCAGCAGCTCCAGTCCCGGGACAGGGGTGTATGGCTACACCTTC.

For the CDR3, the DNA is TGCGCCAGCAGCTTCCGGCTAGCGGGAAGGGGAGATACGCAGTATTTT. It encodes CASSFRLAGRGDTQYF. The chain employs TRBV5-1 and TRBJ2-3; 9 bases line up with TRBD2. The CDR3 has 16 amino acids. V gave up 2 bases and J gave up 5 bases; unmatched junction bases: 9. Germline CDR1 SGHRS, CDR2 YFSETQ.

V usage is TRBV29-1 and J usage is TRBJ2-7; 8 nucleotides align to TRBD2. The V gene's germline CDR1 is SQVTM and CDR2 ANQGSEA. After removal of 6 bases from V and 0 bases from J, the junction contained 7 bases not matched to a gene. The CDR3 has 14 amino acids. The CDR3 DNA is TGCAGCGTCGCTACTAGCGGCGACTCCTACGAGCAGTACTTC. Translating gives CSVATSGDSYEQYF.

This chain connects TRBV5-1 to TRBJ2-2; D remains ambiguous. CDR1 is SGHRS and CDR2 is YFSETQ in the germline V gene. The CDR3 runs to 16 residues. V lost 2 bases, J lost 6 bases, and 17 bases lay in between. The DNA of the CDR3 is TGCGCCAGCAGCTTACCGGGCCCCCACTCCCCCGGGGAGCTGTTTTTT. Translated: CASSLPGPHSPGELFF.

The CDR3 spells CASSLGRIGGSEQYF. CDR3 DNA: TGCGCCAGCAGCTTGGGCAGGATCGGAGGATCCGAGCAGTACTTC. The chain recombines TRBV5-1 with TRBJ2-7, with TRBD2 as a possible D gene (5 bases). Trimming took 0 bases from V and 6 from J, leaving 16 bases between them. This CDR3 comprises 15 residues. Germline V gene lookup returns CDR1 SGHRS and CDR2 YFSETQ. Combining the CDR3 with reference TRBV5-1 and TRBJ2-7 gives the whole variable domain KAGVTQTPRYLIKTRGQQVTLSCSPISGHRSVSWYQQTPGQGLQFLFEYFSETQRNKGNFPGRFSGRQFSNSRSEMNVSTLELGDSALYLCASSLGRIGGSEQYFGPGTRLTVT.